Reported below is one T cell receptor beta chain. The antigen is undetermined. The sample belongs to a study of beta chain features in type 1 diabetes. Findings and limits, study-wide: Significant though moderate, a shortening of TCRB CDR3s appeared in all four CD4+ subsets of Type 1 diabetes patients. Reduced insertions and increased deletions marked VDJ junctions in type 1 diabetes patients.

Reverse transcription of all isolated RNA meant that expressed TCRB transcripts were sequenced. Measured with immunoSEQ multiplex PCR; TCRdb has only the in-frame clones, and not every one. The sample contains 400,000 to 550,000 clones, 9.5% to 12% of which appear only once. There are 13 residues in the CDR3. V gave up 5 bases and J gave up 5 bases, with 11 bases separating them. Germline loops: CDR1 MNHNS, CDR2 SASEGT. A single heparinised blood sample, averaging about 120 mL, was obtained per donor. The chain has TRBV6-1 and TRBJ2-3; D not resolved. The TCR comes from a woman between 18 and 30 years old in good health. The sample comprised naive CD4+ T cells from blood. Here the CDR3 DNA reads TGTGCCAGCAGTTCCCGGTATCAAGATACGCAGTATTTT. Its protein product is CASSSRYQDTQYF.